A selection of T cell receptor beta chains follows, all from one sample in a study of T cells in Graves' hyperthyroidism and ophthalmopathy. MiXCR was run by TCRdb on the multiplex PCR reads, yielding one entry per CDR3 protein. The profile shows fewer than 850,000 distinct CDR3 sequences, 17% of them singletons. Sequenced material: blood. The receptor set was obtained from a man aged 45 to 65 with Graves' hyperthyroidism. Both conserved end residues are part of each CDR3. Fields, in order: V gene, D gene, J gene, CDR3 length, CDR3 protein. D genes are given only for firm matches.

V: TRBV19
D: NA
J: TRBJ1-1
length: 15
CDR3: CASRFGAGVNTEAFF

V: TRBV20-1
D: NA
J: TRBJ1-1
length: 14
CDR3: CSVLQGTGNTEAFF

V: TRBV5-6
D: TRBD2
J: TRBJ2-1
length: 16
CDR3: CASSYRVSGSYNEQFF

V: TRBV6-2/TRBV6-3
D: NA
J: TRBJ2-7
length: 13
CDR3: CASSGDSPYEQYF

V: TRBV28
D: TRBD2
J: TRBJ2-7
length: 17
CDR3: CASSSPGTSGRMDEQYF

V: TRBV10-2
D: NA
J: TRBJ2-7
length: 14
CDR3: CASSWGEATYEQYF

V: TRBV4-3
D: NA
J: TRBJ2-1
length: 18
CDR3: CASSQDMGGQSSYNEQFF

V: TRBV27
D: TRBD1
J: TRBJ1-6
length: 16
CDR3: CASSSTGQGANSPLHF

V: TRBV30
D: TRBD1
J: TRBJ1-6
length: 14
CDR3: CAWSARQGNSPLHF

V: TRBV5-8
D: TRBD2
J: TRBJ2-5
length: 16
CDR3: CASSLGTSGSQETQYF

V: TRBV2
D: TRBD2
J: TRBJ2-3
length: 17
CDR3: CASTGWTSGRFTDTQYF

V: TRBV29-1
D: NA
J: TRBJ1-2
length: 13
CDR3: CSVEGWGVYGYTF

V: TRBV12-3/TRBV12-4
D: NA
J: TRBJ1-5
length: 16
CDR3: CASSVRRDPSNQPQHF

V: TRBV24-1
D: TRBD1
J: TRBJ2-1
length: 12
CDR3: CATQGARNEQFF

V: TRBV30
D: NA
J: TRBJ2-7
length: 16
CDR3: CAWSWALQGLTYEQYF

V: TRBV27
D: TRBD2
J: TRBJ2-2
length: 15
CDR3: CASCIAGGPSGELFF

V: TRBV11-2
D: TRBD2
J: TRBJ2-7
length: 15
CDR3: CASSPKRETPYEQYF

V: TRBV30
D: TRBD2
J: TRBJ2-7
length: 13
CDR3: CAWSPGGPREQYF

V: TRBV9
D: NA
J: TRBJ1-2
length: 14
CDR3: CASSPSGGTYGYTF

V: TRBV7-8
D: NA
J: TRBJ2-2
length: 15
CDR3: CASSPMGGHTGELFF

V: TRBV18
D: NA
J: TRBJ2-7
length: 13
CDR3: CASSPIGAYEQYF

V: TRBV28
D: NA
J: TRBJ2-1
length: 13
CDR3: CASRRLGVGEQFF

V: TRBV7-2
D: TRBD2
J: TRBJ2-1
length: 17
CDR3: CASSLMSSGSSYNEQFF

V: TRBV6-2/TRBV6-3
D: NA
J: TRBJ2-1
length: 16
CDR3: CASSYSLGASYNEQFF

V: TRBV6-2/TRBV6-3
D: TRBD1
J: TRBJ1-5
length: 18
CDR3: CASKETGPQDYSNQPHHF

V: TRBV28
D: NA
J: TRBJ2-4
length: 13
CDR3: CASSLGGWNIQYF

V: TRBV30
D: TRBD2
J: TRBJ2-7
length: 14
CDR3: CAWSTSGSLHEQYF

V: TRBV29-1
D: NA
J: TRBJ2-5
length: 13
CDR3: CSVEETRRETQYF

V: TRBV27
D: NA
J: TRBJ1-1
length: 13
CDR3: CASSFSRAAEAFF

V: TRBV7-2
D: TRBD2
J: TRBJ2-7
length: 15
CDR3: CASSIIAGQSYEQYF

V: TRBV20-1
D: TRBD2
J: TRBJ2-1
length: 17
CDR3: CSAGLAGAQAGYNEQFF

V: TRBV9
D: NA
J: TRBJ2-2
length: 14
CDR3: CASSVSGGTGELFF

V: TRBV20-1
D: NA
J: TRBJ1-1
length: 11
CDR3: CSARDLPEAFF

V: TRBV28
D: TRBD1
J: TRBJ1-6
length: 15
CDR3: CASSLSDRGNSPLHF

V: TRBV5-4
D: TRBD2
J: TRBJ2-1
length: 15
CDR3: CASRPAGGSYNEQFF

V: TRBV11-2
D: TRBD1
J: TRBJ2-7
length: 14
CDR3: CASSLVDRGYEQYF

V: TRBV14
D: NA
J: TRBJ2-7
length: 14
CDR3: CASSQGTASYEQYF

V: TRBV10-3
D: TRBD1
J: TRBJ1-5
length: 15
CDR3: CAISDRDRGNQPQHF

V: TRBV3-1
D: NA
J: TRBJ2-3
length: 15
CDR3: CASSQQGGVTDTQYF

V: TRBV6-1
D: NA
J: TRBJ1-2
length: 15
CDR3: CASRYRDTSNYGYTF

V: TRBV7-3
D: NA
J: TRBJ2-3
length: 14
CDR3: CASSLNRLADTQYF

V: TRBV27
D: NA
J: TRBJ2-2
length: 14
CDR3: CASSNRDPTGELFF

V: TRBV5-6
D: NA
J: TRBJ2-3
length: 15
CDR3: CASSLGVLYTDTQYF

V: TRBV12-3/TRBV12-4
D: TRBD1
J: TRBJ1-4
length: 13
CDR3: CASSGTVNEKLFF

V: TRBV2
D: TRBD2
J: TRBJ2-7
length: 14
CDR3: CASRWTSGTYEQYF

V: TRBV14
D: TRBD1
J: TRBJ2-5
length: 14
CDR3: CASSQGTGEKTQYF

V: TRBV3-1
D: NA
J: TRBJ1-2
length: 15
CDR3: CASSHPVGPNYGYTF

V: TRBV6-1
D: NA
J: TRBJ2-2
length: 16
CDR3: CASSSLRLRIPGELFF

V: TRBV18
D: TRBD1
J: TRBJ2-3
length: 16
CDR3: CASSPTGATITDTQYF

V: TRBV7-2
D: NA
J: TRBJ2-1
length: 13
CDR3: CASRLGLINEQFF

V: TRBV2
D: NA
J: TRBJ2-1
length: 13
CDR3: CASSETANNEQFF